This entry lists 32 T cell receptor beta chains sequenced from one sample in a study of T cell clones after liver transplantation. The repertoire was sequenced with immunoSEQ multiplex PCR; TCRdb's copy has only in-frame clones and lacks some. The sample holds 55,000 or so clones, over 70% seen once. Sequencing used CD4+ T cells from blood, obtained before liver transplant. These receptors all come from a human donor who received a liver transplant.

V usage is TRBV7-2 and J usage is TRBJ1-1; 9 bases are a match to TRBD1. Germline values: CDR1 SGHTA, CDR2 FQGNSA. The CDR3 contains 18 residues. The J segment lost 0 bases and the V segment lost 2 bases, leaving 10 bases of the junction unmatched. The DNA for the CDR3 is TGTGCCAGCAGCTTAAGGGCCGGGACAGGGAAATTGAACACTGAAGCTTTCTTT. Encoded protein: CASSLRAGTGKLNTEAFF.

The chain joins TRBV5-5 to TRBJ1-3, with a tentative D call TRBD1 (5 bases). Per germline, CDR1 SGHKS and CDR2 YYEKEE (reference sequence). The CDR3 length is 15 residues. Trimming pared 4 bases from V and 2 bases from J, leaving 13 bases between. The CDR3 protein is CASSLREGTGNTIYF. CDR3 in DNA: TGTGCCAGCAGCCTCCGGGAGGGGACTGGAAACACCATATATTTT.

The CDR3 DNA reads as TGTGCCAGCATAAGGCAGGGGATAAACTATGGCTACACCTTC. Translating it yields CASIRQGINYGYTF. The chain links TRBV5-6 to TRBJ1-2; TRBD1 might be the D (6 bases). The V gene lost 6 bases and the J gene lost 2 bases, with 14 bases spanning the gap. The CDR3 has 14 residues. CDR1 and CDR2 (germline): SGHDT, YYEEEE. The full variable domain, in which reference TRBV5-6 and TRBJ1-2 provide the parts outside the CDR3, is DAGVTQSPTHLIKTRGQQVTLRCSPKSGHDTVSWYQQALGQGPQFIFQYYEEEERQRGNFPDRFSGHQFPNYSSELNVNALLLGDSALYLCASIRQGINYGYTFGSGTRLTVV.

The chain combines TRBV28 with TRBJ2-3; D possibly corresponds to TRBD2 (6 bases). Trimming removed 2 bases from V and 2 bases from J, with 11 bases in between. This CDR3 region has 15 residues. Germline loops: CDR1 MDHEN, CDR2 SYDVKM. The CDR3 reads CASSLRSGYTDTQYF. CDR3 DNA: TGTGCCAGCAGTTTAAGGAGCGGGTACACAGATACGCAGTATTTT.

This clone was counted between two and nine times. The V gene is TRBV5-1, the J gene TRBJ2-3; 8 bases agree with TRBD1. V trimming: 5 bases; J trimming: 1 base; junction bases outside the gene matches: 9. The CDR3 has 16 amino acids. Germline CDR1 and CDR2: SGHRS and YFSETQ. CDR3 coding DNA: TGCGCCAGCAGTTCAGCCGGGACAGGCGGCACAGATACGCAGTATTTT. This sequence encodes CASSSAGTGGTDTQYF. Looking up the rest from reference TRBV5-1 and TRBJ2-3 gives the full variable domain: KAGVTQTPRYLIKTRGQQVTLSCSPISGHRSVSWYQQTPGQGLQFLFEYFSETQRNKGNFPGRFSGRQFSNSRSEMNVSTLELGDSALYLCASSSAGTGGTDTQYFGPGTRLTVL.

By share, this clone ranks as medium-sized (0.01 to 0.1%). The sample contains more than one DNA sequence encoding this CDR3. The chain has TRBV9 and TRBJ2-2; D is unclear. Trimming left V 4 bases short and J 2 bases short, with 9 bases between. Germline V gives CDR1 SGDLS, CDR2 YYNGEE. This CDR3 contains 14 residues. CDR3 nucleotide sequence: TGTGCCAGCAGCCCCCGCAGTAACACCGGGGAGCTGTTTTTT. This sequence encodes CASSPRSNTGELFF.

In DNA form, the CDR3 reads TGTGCCAGCAGTTTGCTTGGGACAGGGAACTATGGCTACACCTTC. It codes for CASSLLGTGNYGYTF. The J gene is TRBJ1-2, the V gene TRBV28; 9 nucleotides line up with TRBD1. This CDR3 is 15 amino acids long. Germline V gene lookup returns CDR1 MDHEN and CDR2 SYDVKM. The J segment lost 2 bases and the V segment lost 3 bases, leaving 4 bases of the junction unmatched.

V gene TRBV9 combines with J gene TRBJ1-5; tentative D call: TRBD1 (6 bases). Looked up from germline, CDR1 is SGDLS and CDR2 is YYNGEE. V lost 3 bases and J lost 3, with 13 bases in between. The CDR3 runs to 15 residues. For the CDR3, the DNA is TGTGCCAGCAGCGCCTCAGGGGAGTACAATCAGCCCCAGCATTTT. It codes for CASSASGEYNQPQHF.

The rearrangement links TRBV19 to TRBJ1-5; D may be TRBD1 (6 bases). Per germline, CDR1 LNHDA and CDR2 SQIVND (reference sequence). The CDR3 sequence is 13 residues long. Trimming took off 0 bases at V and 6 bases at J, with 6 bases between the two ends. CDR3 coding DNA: TGTGCCAGTAGTATAGAAGGGGGTCAGCCCCAGCATTTT. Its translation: CASSIEGGQPQHF.

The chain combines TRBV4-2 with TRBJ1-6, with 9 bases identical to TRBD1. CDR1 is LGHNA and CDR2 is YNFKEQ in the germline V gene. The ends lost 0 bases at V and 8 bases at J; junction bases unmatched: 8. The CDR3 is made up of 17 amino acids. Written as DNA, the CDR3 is TGTGCCAGCAGCCAAGATAGGATTACAGGGGGCGATTCACCCCTCCACTTT. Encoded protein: CASSQDRITGGDSPLHF.

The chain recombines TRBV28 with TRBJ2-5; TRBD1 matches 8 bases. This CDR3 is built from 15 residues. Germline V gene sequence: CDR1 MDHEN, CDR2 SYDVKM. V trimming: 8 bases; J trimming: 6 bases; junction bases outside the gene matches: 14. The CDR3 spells CASGGRTGSSKTQYF. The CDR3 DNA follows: TGTGCCAGCGGAGGAAGGACAGGGTCGTCTAAGACCCAGTACTTC.

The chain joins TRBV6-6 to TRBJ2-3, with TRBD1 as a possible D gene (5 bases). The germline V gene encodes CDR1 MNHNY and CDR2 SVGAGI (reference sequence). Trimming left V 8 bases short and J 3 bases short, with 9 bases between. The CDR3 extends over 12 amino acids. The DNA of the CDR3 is TGTGCCAGCGGGCAGGGAACAGATACGCAGTATTTT. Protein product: CASGQGTDTQYF.

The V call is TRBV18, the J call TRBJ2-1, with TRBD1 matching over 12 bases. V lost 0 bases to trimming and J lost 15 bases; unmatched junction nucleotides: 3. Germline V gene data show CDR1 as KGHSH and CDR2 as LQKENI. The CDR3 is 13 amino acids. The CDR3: CASSPPGQGAGFF. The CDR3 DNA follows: TGTGCCAGCTCACCACCGGGACAGGGGGCTGGGTTCTTC.

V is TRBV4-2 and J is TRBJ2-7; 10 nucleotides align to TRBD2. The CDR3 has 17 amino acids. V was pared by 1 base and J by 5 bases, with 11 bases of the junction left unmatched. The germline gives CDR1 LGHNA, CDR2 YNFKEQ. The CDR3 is CASSQVRAGGSVDEQYF. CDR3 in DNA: TGTGCCAGCAGCCAAGTAAGAGCGGGGGGGTCCGTCGACGAGCAGTACTTC.

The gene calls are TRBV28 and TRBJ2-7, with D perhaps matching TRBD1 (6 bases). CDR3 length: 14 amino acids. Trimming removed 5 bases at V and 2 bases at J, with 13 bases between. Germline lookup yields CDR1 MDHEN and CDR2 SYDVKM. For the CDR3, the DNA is TGTGCCAGCAGTGAACAGGGCCCCCCCTACGAGCAGTACTTC. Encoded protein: CASSEQGPPYEQYF.

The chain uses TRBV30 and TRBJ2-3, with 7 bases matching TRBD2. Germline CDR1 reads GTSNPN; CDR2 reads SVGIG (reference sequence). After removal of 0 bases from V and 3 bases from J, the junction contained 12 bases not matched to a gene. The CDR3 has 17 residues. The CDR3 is CAWSVPYGGGYTDTQYF. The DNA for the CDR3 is TGTGCCTGGAGTGTACCATATGGCGGGGGATATACAGATACGCAGTATTTT.

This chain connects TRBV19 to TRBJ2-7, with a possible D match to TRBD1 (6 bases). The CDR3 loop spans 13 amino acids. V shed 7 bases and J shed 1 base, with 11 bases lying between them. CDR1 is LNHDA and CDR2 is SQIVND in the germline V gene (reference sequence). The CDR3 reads CASKRQESYEQYF. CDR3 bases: TGTGCCAGTAAACGACAGGAATCCTACGAGCAGTACTTC.

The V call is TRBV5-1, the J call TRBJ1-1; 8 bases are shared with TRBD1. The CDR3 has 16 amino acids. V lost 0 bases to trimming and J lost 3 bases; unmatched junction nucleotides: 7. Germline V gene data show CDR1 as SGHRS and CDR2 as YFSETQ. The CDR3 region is CASSLVTGGMDTEAFF. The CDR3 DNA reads TGCGCCAGCAGCTTGGTAACAGGGGGGATGGACACTGAAGCTTTCTTT.

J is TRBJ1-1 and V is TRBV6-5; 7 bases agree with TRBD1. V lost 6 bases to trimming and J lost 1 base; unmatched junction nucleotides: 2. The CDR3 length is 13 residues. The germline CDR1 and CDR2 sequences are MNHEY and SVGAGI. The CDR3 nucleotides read TGTGCCAGCAGCCGGACAGGGAACACTGAAGCTTTCTTT. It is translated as CASSRTGNTEAFF.

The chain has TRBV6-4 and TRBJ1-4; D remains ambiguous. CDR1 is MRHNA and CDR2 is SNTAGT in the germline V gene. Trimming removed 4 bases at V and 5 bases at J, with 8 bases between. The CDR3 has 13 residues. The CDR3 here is CASSAESNEKLFF. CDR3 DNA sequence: TGTGCCAGCAGTGCTGAGTCAAATGAAAAACTGTTTTTT.

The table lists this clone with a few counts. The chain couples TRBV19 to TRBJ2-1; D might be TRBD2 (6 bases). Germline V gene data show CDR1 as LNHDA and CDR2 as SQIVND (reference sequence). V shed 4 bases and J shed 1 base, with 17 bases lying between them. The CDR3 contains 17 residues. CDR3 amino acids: CASSTQRGGGSYNEQFF. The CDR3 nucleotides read TGTGCCAGTAGTACGCAACGTGGGGGAGGATCCTACAATGAGCAGTTCTTC.

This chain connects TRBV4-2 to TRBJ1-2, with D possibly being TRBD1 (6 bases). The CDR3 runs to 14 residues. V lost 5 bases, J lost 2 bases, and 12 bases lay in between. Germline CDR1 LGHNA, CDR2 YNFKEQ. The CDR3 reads CASSIHRENYGYTF. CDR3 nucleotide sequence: TGTGCCAGCAGCATACACAGGGAGAACTATGGCTACACCTTC.

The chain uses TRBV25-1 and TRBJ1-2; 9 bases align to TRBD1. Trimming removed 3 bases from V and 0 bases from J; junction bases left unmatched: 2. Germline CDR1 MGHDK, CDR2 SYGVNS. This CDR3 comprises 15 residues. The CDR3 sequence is CASSDWTGANYGYTF. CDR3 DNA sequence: TGTGCCAGCAGTGACTGGACAGGGGCTAACTATGGCTACACCTTC.

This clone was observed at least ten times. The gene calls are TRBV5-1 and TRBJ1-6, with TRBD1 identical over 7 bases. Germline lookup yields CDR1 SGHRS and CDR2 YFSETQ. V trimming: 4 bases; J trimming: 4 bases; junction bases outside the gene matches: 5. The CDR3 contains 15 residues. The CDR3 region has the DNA TGCGCCAGCAGCGCCGGGGACAGTTATAATTCACCCCTCCACTTT. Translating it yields CASSAGDSYNSPLHF.

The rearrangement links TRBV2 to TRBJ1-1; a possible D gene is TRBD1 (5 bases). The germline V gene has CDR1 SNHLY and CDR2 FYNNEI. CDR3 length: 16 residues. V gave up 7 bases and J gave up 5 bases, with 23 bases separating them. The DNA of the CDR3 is TGTGCCAGCACCCGACCTCGGACAAATCCTCGGACTGAAGCTTTCTTT. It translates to CASTRPRTNPRTEAFF.

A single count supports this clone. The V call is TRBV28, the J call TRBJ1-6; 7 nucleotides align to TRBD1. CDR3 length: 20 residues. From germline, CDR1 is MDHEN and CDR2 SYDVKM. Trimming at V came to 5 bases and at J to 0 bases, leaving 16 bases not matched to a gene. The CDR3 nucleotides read TGTGCCAGCAGTCCACAGGAGGGGGCGGGCCTCGGCTCCTATAATTCACCCCTCCACTTT. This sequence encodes CASSPQEGAGLGSYNSPLHF.

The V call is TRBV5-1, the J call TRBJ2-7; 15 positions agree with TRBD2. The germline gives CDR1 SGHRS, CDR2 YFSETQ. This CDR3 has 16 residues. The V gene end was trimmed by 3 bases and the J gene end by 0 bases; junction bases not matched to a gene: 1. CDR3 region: CASSWGLAGGSYEQYF. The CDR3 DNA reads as TGCGCCAGCAGCTGGGGACTAGCGGGGGGCTCCTACGAGCAGTACTTC.

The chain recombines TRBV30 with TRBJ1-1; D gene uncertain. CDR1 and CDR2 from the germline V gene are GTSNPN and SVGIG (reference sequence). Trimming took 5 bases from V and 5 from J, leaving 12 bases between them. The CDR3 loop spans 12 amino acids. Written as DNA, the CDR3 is TGTGCCTGGTCCGAGTTTAGTACTGAAGCTTTCTTT. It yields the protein CAWSEFSTEAFF.

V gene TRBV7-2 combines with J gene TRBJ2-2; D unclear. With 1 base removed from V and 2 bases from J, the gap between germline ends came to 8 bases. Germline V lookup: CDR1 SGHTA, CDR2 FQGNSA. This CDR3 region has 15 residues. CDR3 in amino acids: CASSLGSRNTGELFF. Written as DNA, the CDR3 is TGTGCCAGCAGCTTAGGGTCTAGAAACACCGGGGAGCTGTTTTTT.

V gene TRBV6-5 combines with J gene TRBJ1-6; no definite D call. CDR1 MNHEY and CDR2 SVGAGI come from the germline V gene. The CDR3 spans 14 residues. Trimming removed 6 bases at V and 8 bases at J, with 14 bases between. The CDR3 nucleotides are TGTGCCAGCAGGCGACTTGCATCCGATTCACCCCTCCACTTT. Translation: CASRRLASDSPLHF.

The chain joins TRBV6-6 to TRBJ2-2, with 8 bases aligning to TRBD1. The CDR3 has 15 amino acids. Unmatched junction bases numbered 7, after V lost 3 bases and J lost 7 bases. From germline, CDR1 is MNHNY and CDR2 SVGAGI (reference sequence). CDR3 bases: TGTGCCAGCAGTTATTCCGGGACAGGAGACGGGGAGCTGTTTTTT. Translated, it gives CASSYSGTGDGELFF.

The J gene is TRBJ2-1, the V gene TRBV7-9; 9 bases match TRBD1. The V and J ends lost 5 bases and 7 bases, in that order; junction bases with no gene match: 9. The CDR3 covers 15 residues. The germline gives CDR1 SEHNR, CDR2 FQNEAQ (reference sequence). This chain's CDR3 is CASSVGTGRGNEQFF. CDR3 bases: TGTGCCAGCAGCGTAGGGACAGGGAGAGGAAATGAGCAGTTCTTC.